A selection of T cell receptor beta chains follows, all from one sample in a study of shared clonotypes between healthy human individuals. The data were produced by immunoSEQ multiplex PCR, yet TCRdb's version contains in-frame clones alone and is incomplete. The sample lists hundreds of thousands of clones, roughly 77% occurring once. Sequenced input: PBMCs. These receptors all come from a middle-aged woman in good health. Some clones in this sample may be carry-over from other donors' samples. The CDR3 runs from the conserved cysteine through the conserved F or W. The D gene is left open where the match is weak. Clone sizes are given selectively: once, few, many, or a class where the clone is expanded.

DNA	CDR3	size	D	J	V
TGTGCCAGCCTAGAGGGACAGCTGAAAAATGAGCAGTTCTTC	CASLEGQLKNEQFF	few	TRBD1	TRBJ2-1	TRBV2
TGTGCCAGCAGCCATGGCGGAAACACCATATATTTT	CASSHGGNTIYF	NA	NA	TRBJ1-3	TRBV14
TGTGCCTCCTCTGTTTGGGGAGCCGGAGATACGCAGTATTTT	CASSVWGAGDTQYF	NA	NA	TRBJ2-3	TRBV30
TGTGCCAGCAGCTCGAGCCTGGCAACTAATGAAAAACTGTTTTTT	CASSSSLATNEKLFF	NA	NA	TRBJ1-4	TRBV13
TGTGCCAGCAGCTTACTACCCGAGACCCAGGTCCTGTCGGGGGCCAACGTCCTGACTTTC	CASSLLPETQVLSGANVLTF	NA	NA	TRBJ2-6	TRBV7-3
TGTGCCAGCAGCGTTTCCAGGGGGCTCTACGAGCAGTACTTC	CASSVSRGLYEQYF	few	TRBD1	TRBJ2-7	TRBV11-1
TGCGCCAGCAGCCGAGGGACAGGGTTCCGTCAGCCCCAGCATTTT	CASSRGTGFRQPQHF	NA	TRBD1	TRBJ1-5	TRBV4-1
TGTGCCAGCTCACCACGGAGTACGGGGGGGAGCATGCGGGAGACCCAGTACTTC	CASSPRSTGGSMRETQYF	NA	TRBD2	TRBJ2-5	TRBV18
TGTGCCAGCAGTTACGGGACCCCAGGGGGCTCCTACGAGCAGTACTTC	CASSYGTPGGSYEQYF	many	TRBD1	TRBJ2-7	TRBV6-5
TGTGCCAGTAGTACAGGGACCGGGCACTTTTATGGCTACACCTTC	CASSTGTGHFYGYTF	few	NA	TRBJ1-2	TRBV19
TGTGCCAGCAGTTTACAGGTGACCCAAGATACGCAGTATTTT	CASSLQVTQDTQYF	NA	NA	TRBJ2-3	TRBV28
TGTCGGGCGGGGGGACAGTCCTATTCAGATACGCAGTATTTT	CRAGGQSYSDTQYF	NA	NA	TRBJ2-3	TRBV28
TGTGCCAGCAGCGCAAGGGACGGGCCTCTCTCTGGAAACACCATATATTTT	CASSARDGPLSGNTIYF	NA	NA	TRBJ1-3	TRBV7-8
TGTGCCAGCAGCCCCGGGCGGGTGGACAATGAGCAGTTCTTC	CASSPGRVDNEQFF	NA	NA	TRBJ2-1	TRBV7-9
TGTGCCAGCAGCTTCAACCCAGGCACAGATACGCAGTATTTT	CASSFNPGTDTQYF	NA	NA	TRBJ2-3	TRBV11-2
TGCGCCAGCAGCTTGGAGGCAGGGGTGGCTGAAACTTTCTTT	CASSLEAGVAETFF	NA	NA	TRBJ1-1	TRBV5-1